This T cell receptor (beta chain) was identified in a study of cytomegalovirus exposure and HLA in healthy donors. This PCR relied on a set of 60 Vbeta primers and 13 Jbeta primers. Only in-frame clones appear in the TCRdb table, and some are missing; sequencing was by immunoSEQ multiplex PCR. Found here are nearly 80,000 clones, around 79% of them singletons; the top ten hold roughly 22%. The germline gives CDR1 ENHRY, CDR2 SYGVKD. This CDR3 spans 16 amino acids. V lost 4 bases and J lost 3, with 17 bases in between. Material for sequencing was PBMCs. The sequence was obtained from a woman between 40 and 55 years old in good health and CMV-seropositive. The rearrangement uses TRBV10-3 and TRBJ2-3; D is perhaps TRBD2 (5 bases). The CDR3 is CAISAASRESTDTQYF. Here the CDR3 DNA reads TGTGCCATCAGTGCGGCTAGCCGGGAATCGACAGATACGCAGTATTTT.